This TCR beta chain is drawn from a study of T cell repertoires in cytomegalovirus infection. The study's findings and limits: The ex vivo response showed dominance by HLA-C-restricted CMV-specific TCR beta clonotypes.

Using its own MiXCR run on the reads, TCRdb lists one record per CDR3 protein. Of about 220,000 distinct CDR3 sequences listed, approximately 40% are singletons. Trimming shortened V by 6 bases and J by 0 bases, and 21 bases separated the two germline ends. Germline-derived CDR1 and CDR2 are SNHLY and FYNNEI. The length of the CDR3 is 18 residues. In regard to this clonotype: Its antigen is still unknown.

This chain joins TRBV2 and TRBJ2-1; D possibly corresponds to TRBD2 (6 bases). The receptor was isolated from a human donor in good health (CMV status not recorded). Some clones in this sample may be carry-over from other donors' samples. Here the sequenced sample was CD8+ T cells from cultured PBMCs, taken from culture after CMV antigen stimulation. The CDR3 bases are TGTGCCAGCAGACCTACTAGCCCTTGGGAGTCCTCCTACAATGAGCAGTTCTTC. As protein: CASRPTSPWESSYNEQFF.